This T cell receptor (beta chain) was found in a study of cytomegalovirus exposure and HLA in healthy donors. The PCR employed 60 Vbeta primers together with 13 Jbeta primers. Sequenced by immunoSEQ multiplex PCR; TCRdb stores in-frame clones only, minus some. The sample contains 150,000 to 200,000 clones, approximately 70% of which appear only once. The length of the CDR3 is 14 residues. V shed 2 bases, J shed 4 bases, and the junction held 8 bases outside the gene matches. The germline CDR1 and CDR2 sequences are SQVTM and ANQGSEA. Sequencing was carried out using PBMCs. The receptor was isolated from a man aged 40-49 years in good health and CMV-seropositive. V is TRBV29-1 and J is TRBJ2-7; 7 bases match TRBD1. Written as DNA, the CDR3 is TGCAGCGTTGAAACGTCGGCAGGGGGATACGAGCAGTACTTC. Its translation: CSVETSAGGYEQYF.